Sequencing of this T cell receptor beta chain was carried out in a study of blood T cell repertoires in COVID-19. Generated by immunoSEQ multiplex PCR, the TCRdb table keeps only in-frame clones and is missing some. The repertoire holds a few hundred thousand clones, with 88% as singletons. The sequencing sample was made of peripheral blood. This receptor was identified in a man aged 55 to 69 who had recovered from COVID-19.

The CDR3 nucleotides are TGTGCCAGCAGCCCAGACACTTTCTATGGCTACACCTTC. It translates to CASSPDTFYGYTF. The V call is TRBV27, the J call TRBJ1-2; D gene uncertain. There are 13 residues in the CDR3. Per the germline V gene, CDR1 is MNHEY and CDR2 is SMNVEV (reference sequence). V lost 6 bases, J lost 4 bases, and 12 bases lay in between.